The rows below give T cell receptor beta chains drawn from one sample of a study of early T cells in non-severe SARS-CoV-2 infection. TCRdb reprocessed the 5' RACE reads via MiXCR and lists one record per CDR3 protein. The sample consists of over 25,000 distinct CDR3 sequences, roughly 4.7% of them appearing once. The sequenced sample was whole blood. The source is an adult who was a healthcare worker with PCR-confirmed SARS-CoV-2 infection or an uninfected control (not recorded which). CDR3s include the opening cysteine and the closing phenylalanine or tryptophan. Fields, in order: J gene, D gene, clone size, V gene, CDR3 protein, CDR3 DNA. The D gene is left open where the match is weak. Part of the rows lack a size; the others show once, few, many or a class for expanded clones.

J: TRBJ1-6
D: .
size: many
V: TRBV7-8
CDR3: CASSLVSVNSPLHF
DNA: TGTGCCAGCAGCTTAGTTAGTGTGAATTCACCCCTCCACTTT

J: TRBJ1-5
D: .
size: many
V: TRBV18
CDR3: CASRTGTLQHF
DNA: TGTGCCAGCAGAACAGGGACCCTTCAGCATTTT

J: TRBJ1-5
D: .
size: many
V: TRBV6-1
CDR3: CASTSGAHQPQHF
DNA: TGTGCCAGCACCTCGGGGGCCCATCAGCCCCAGCATTTT

J: TRBJ2-3
D: TRBD2
size: many
V: TRBV29-1
CDR3: CSVLAGGAWTDTQYF
DNA: TGCAGCGTTTTGGCGGGGGGCGCTTGGACAGATACGCAGTATTTT

J: TRBJ2-7
D: .
size: few
V: TRBV7-6
CDR3: CASTATLLSNEQYF
DNA: TGTGCCAGCACCGCTACATTGCTCTCTAACGAGCAGTACTTC

J: TRBJ2-3
D: TRBD2
size: many
V: TRBV12-3/TRBV12-4
CDR3: CASSTSGRAGDTQYF
DNA: TGTGCCAGCAGTACTAGCGGGAGGGCCGGAGATACGCAGTATTTT

J: TRBJ2-7
D: TRBD2
size: few
V: TRBV7-9
CDR3: CASSLDPRVPGGSSYEQYF
DNA: TGTGCCAGCAGCTTAGATCCACGGGTACCGGGAGGGAGCTCCTACGAGCAGTACTTC

J: TRBJ2-5
D: TRBD2
size: many
V: TRBV5-4
CDR3: CASSFYIRTSAQETQYF
DNA: TGTGCCAGCAGCTTCTATATCAGGACTAGCGCTCAAGAGACCCAGTACTTC

J: TRBJ2-2
D: .
size: many
V: TRBV12-2
CDR3: CASRLDPAGETGELFF
DNA: TGTGCAAGTCGCTTAGATCCTGCTGGAGAGACCGGGGAGCTGTTTTTT

J: TRBJ2-7
D: .
size: many
V: TRBV7-2
CDR3: CASSQAQRTIDQQYF
DNA: TGTGCCAGCAGCCAGGCCCAGCGGACCATTGACCAGCAGTACTTC

J: TRBJ2-7
D: TRBD2
size: many
V: TRBV5-1
CDR3: CASSLESSGGRSSYEQYF
DNA: TGCGCCAGCAGCTTGGAGTCTAGCGGAGGGCGGTCATCCTACGAGCAGTACTTC

J: TRBJ2-7
D: TRBD1
size: many
V: TRBV29-1
CDR3: CSARGARDRGVDEQYF
DNA: TGCAGCGCCCGGGGGGCTCGGGACAGGGGTGTTGACGAGCAGTACTTC

J: TRBJ2-2
D: TRBD1
size: .
V: TRBV7-9
CDR3: CASSRGTANTGELFF
DNA: TGTGCCAGCAGCCGAGGGACAGCTAACACCGGGGAGCTGTTTTTT

J: TRBJ1-3
D: .
size: .
V: TRBV4-1
CDR3: CASSQAPRPDSGNTIYF
DNA: TGCGCCAGCAGCCAAGCCCCCAGGCCAGACTCTGGAAACACCATATATTTT

J: TRBJ2-1
D: .
size: many
V: TRBV6-1
CDR3: CASSVGGTWQFF
DNA: TGTGCCAGCAGTGTCGGCGGGACCTGGCAGTTCTTC

J: TRBJ1-3
D: .
size: many
V: TRBV12-3/TRBV12-4
CDR3: CASSLISGNTIYF
DNA: TGTGCCAGCAGTTTAATCTCTGGAAACACCATATATTTT

J: TRBJ2-1
D: TRBD2
size: many
V: TRBV27
CDR3: CASSGGDEQFF
DNA: TGTGCCAGCAGTGGGGGGGATGAGCAGTTCTTC

J: TRBJ2-7
D: .
size: many
V: TRBV7-2
CDR3: CASSANQGGEQYF
DNA: TGTGCCAGCAGCGCTAACCAGGGAGGAGAGCAGTACTTC

J: TRBJ2-5
D: .
size: .
V: TRBV5-4
CDR3: CASSWGRWETQYF
DNA: TGTGCCAGCAGCTGGGGGAGATGGGAGACCCAGTACTTC

J: TRBJ1-1
D: .
size: many
V: TRBV7-2
CDR3: CASSFSGYSAEAFF
DNA: TGTGCCAGCAGCTTCTCAGGGTACAGCGCTGAAGCTTTCTTT

J: TRBJ2-7
D: .
size: many
V: TRBV7-9
CDR3: CASSPFGKYEQYF
DNA: TGTGCCAGCAGCCCGTTCGGGAAATACGAGCAGTACTTC

J: TRBJ2-7
D: .
size: many
V: TRBV28
CDR3: CASSFFWDEQYF
DNA: TGTGCCAGCAGTTTCTTCTGGGACGAGCAGTACTTC

J: TRBJ2-3
D: .
size: few
V: TRBV6-5
CDR3: CASSYRAERTDTQYF
DNA: TGTGCCAGCAGTTATCGAGCGGAGCGCACAGATACGCAGTATTTT

J: TRBJ2-7
D: TRBD2
size: few
V: TRBV20-1
CDR3: CSARVPGKGGSYEQYF
DNA: TGCAGTGCTAGAGTGCCGGGTAAGGGAGGGTCCTACGAGCAGTACTTC

J: TRBJ2-1
D: .
size: many
V: TRBV21-1
CDR3: CASSKCELAGGCNEQFF
DNA: TGTGCCAGCAGCAAATGTGAGCTAGCGGGAGGGTGCAATGAGCAGTTCTTC

J: TRBJ2-7
D: .
size: few
V: TRBV5-4
CDR3: CASSLDPVDEQYF
DNA: TGTGCCAGCAGTCTGGACCCCGTGGACGAGCAGTACTTC

J: TRBJ1-2
D: .
size: many
V: TRBV27
CDR3: CASSPLGGTYGYTF
DNA: TGTGCCAGCAGTCCCCTAGGGGGGACCTATGGCTACACCTTC

J: TRBJ1-2
D: .
size: few
V: TRBV18
CDR3: CASSPGENYGYTF
DNA: TGTGCCAGCTCACCAGGGGAAAACTATGGCTACACCTTC

J: TRBJ1-2
D: TRBD1
size: many
V: TRBV6-6
CDR3: CASSYSLTGSNYGYTF
DNA: TGTGCCAGCAGTTACTCTTTGACAGGGTCTAACTATGGCTACACCTTC

J: TRBJ2-1
D: .
size: many
V: TRBV7-9
CDR3: CASSAGTPVLGNEQFF
DNA: TGTGCCAGCAGCGCCGGGACACCGGTTTTAGGGAATGAGCAGTTCTTC

J: TRBJ2-5
D: TRBD2
size: many
V: TRBV20-1
CDR3: CSARILRTSGSPSETQYF
DNA: TGCAGTGCTAGAATTTTAAGGACTAGCGGGAGTCCTTCCGAGACCCAGTACTTC

J: TRBJ2-6
D: .
size: many
V: TRBV29-1
CDR3: CSVGQSGANVLTF
DNA: TGCAGCGTTGGTCAATCCGGGGCCAACGTCCTGACTTTC

J: TRBJ2-7
D: TRBD2
size: .
V: TRBV13
CDR3: CASSFRAGLAGESYEQYF
DNA: TGTGCCAGCAGCTTCCGCGCAGGACTAGCGGGGGAGAGCTACGAGCAGTACTTC

J: TRBJ1-2
D: .
size: many
V: TRBV20-1
CDR3: CSASRDGTYYTF
DNA: TGCAGTGCTAGCCGGGACGGTACTTATTACACCTTC

J: TRBJ2-7
D: .
size: many
V: TRBV7-2
CDR3: CASSLADYEQYF
DNA: TGTGCCAGCAGCTTAGCGGATTACGAGCAGTACTTC

J: TRBJ2-7
D: .
size: many
V: TRBV7-4
CDR3: CASSLLFRLSSYEQYF
DNA: TGTGCCAGCAGCTTATTGTTCAGGCTAAGCTCCTACGAGCAGTACTTC

J: TRBJ2-3
D: .
size: .
V: TRBV12-3/TRBV12-4
CDR3: CASSLGVADTQYF
DNA: TGTGCCAGCAGTTTAGGTGTAGCAGATACGCAGTATTTT

J: TRBJ2-3
D: TRBD2
size: .
V: TRBV11-3
CDR3: CASSSGGVKDTQYF
DNA: TGTGCCAGCAGCTCTGGGGGGGTAAAAGATACGCAGTATTTT

J: TRBJ2-7
D: .
size: .
V: TRBV5-1
CDR3: CASYYGGQGSSYEQYF
DNA: TGCGCCAGCTATTACGGAGGCCAGGGGAGCTCCTACGAGCAGTACTTC

J: TRBJ1-2
D: TRBD1
size: .
V: TRBV29-1
CDR3: CSVPGRGQGSGYTF
DNA: TGCAGCGTACCCGGTCGGGGACAGGGAAGCGGCTACACCTTC

J: TRBJ2-3
D: .
size: many
V: TRBV4-2
CDR3: CASSRNLVVDTQYF
DNA: TGTGCCAGCAGCCGGAATCTGGTGGTAGATACGCAGTATTTT

J: TRBJ1-1
D: TRBD1
size: many
V: TRBV5-4
CDR3: CASSQSDRANTEAFF
DNA: TGTGCCAGCAGCCAATCGGACAGGGCGAACACTGAAGCTTTCTTT

J: TRBJ1-1
D: .
size: .
V: TRBV3-1
CDR3: CASSQDGQNTEAFF
DNA: TGTGCCAGCAGCCAAGACGGTCAGAACACTGAAGCTTTCTTT

J: TRBJ2-7
D: .
size: many
V: TRBV5-1
CDR3: CASSLINGGLSYEQYF
DNA: TGCGCCAGCAGCTTGATAAACGGGGGCCTCTCCTACGAGCAGTACTTC

J: TRBJ2-1
D: TRBD1
size: many
V: TRBV2
CDR3: CASTNRGQRTYNEQFF
DNA: TGTGCCAGCACCAATAGGGGACAGCGAACCTACAATGAGCAGTTCTTC

J: TRBJ2-3
D: TRBD1
size: few
V: TRBV6-2/TRBV6-3
CDR3: CASSPPGQGSDTQYF
DNA: TGTGCCAGCAGCCCCCCTGGACAGGGGTCAGATACGCAGTATTTT

J: TRBJ1-5
D: .
size: .
V: TRBV4-1
CDR3: CASSQDLRINQPQHF
DNA: TGCGCCAGCAGCCAAGATTTGAGGATCAATCAGCCCCAGCATTTT

J: TRBJ2-5
D: .
size: .
V: TRBV11-2
CDR3: CASSWRAAQYF
DNA: TGTGCCAGCAGCTGGAGGGCGGCCCAGTACTTC

J: TRBJ1-1
D: .
size: many
V: TRBV18
CDR3: CASSPLGSMNTEAFF
DNA: TGTGCCAGCTCACCACTGGGGAGTATGAACACTGAAGCTTTCTTT

J: TRBJ2-2
D: .
size: many
V: TRBV4-2
CDR3: CASSPPPWRSHTGELFF
DNA: TGTGCCAGCAGCCCCCCGCCCTGGCGGTCCCACACCGGGGAGCTGTTTTTT

J: TRBJ2-1
D: .
size: .
V: TRBV6-6
CDR3: CASSYAPTIEQFF
DNA: TGTGCCAGCAGTTACGCCCCTACTATTGAGCAGTTCTTC

J: TRBJ2-1
D: .
size: many
V: TRBV6-1
CDR3: CASNRGRWNEQFF
DNA: TGTGCCAGCAACCGGGGGCGATGGAATGAGCAGTTCTTC

J: TRBJ2-3
D: TRBD2
size: many
V: TRBV20-1
CDR3: CSAVSGGLEDTQYF
DNA: TGCAGTGCGGTTAGCGGGGGGCTGGAAGATACGCAGTATTTT

J: TRBJ2-7
D: .
size: few
V: TRBV4-3
CDR3: CASSQEWGRLDYEQYF
DNA: TGCGCCAGCAGCCAAGAATGGGGGAGGCTAGACTACGAGCAGTACTTC

J: TRBJ2-7
D: TRBD2
size: .
V: TRBV7-2
CDR3: CASSLEGTSGGYEQYF
DNA: TGTGCCAGCAGCTTAGAGGGGACTAGCGGGGGTTACGAGCAGTACTTC

J: TRBJ2-7
D: .
size: many
V: TRBV15
CDR3: CATSVEGGSYEQYF
DNA: TGTGCCACCAGCGTCGAAGGGGGGTCCTACGAGCAGTACTTC

J: TRBJ2-5
D: .
size: many
V: TRBV20-1
CDR3: CSAVTIQETQYF
DNA: TGCAGTGCTGTTACGATCCAAGAGACCCAGTACTTC

J: TRBJ2-3
D: .
size: .
V: TRBV20-1
CDR3: CSARDARGKAGSTDTQYF
DNA: TGCAGTGCTAGAGACGCTAGGGGGAAGGCAGGGAGCACAGATACGCAGTATTTT

J: TRBJ1-1
D: .
size: many
V: TRBV19
CDR3: CATSTRRNTEAFF
DNA: TGTGCCACTTCTACAAGGCGGAACACTGAAGCTTTCTTT

J: TRBJ1-6
D: .
size: many
V: TRBV27
CDR3: CASSFSDSPLHF
DNA: TGTGCCAGCAGTTTCAGTGATTCACCCCTCCACTTT